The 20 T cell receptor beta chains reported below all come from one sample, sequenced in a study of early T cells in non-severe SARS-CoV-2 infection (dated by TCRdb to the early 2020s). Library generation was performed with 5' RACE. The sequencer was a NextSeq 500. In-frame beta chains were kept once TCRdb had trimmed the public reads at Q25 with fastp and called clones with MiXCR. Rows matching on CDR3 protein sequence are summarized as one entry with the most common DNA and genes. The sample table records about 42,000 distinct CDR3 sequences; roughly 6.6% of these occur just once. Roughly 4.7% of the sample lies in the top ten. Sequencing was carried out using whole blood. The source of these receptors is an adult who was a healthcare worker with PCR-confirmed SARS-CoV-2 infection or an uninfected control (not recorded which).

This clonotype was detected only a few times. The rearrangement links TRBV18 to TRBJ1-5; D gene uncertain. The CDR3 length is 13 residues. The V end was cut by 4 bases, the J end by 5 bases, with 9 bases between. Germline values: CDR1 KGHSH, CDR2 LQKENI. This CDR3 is CASSLQVDQPQHF. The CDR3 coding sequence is TGTGCCAGCTCACTCCAGGTGGATCAGCCCCAGCATTTT.

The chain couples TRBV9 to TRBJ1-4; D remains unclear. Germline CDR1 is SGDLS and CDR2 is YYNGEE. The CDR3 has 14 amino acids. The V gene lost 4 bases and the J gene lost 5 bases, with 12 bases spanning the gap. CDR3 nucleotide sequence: TGTGCCAGCAGCACTGGGCTATCGAATGAAAAACTGTTTTTT. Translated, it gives CASSTGLSNEKLFF. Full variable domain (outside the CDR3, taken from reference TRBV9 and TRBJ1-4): DSGVTQTPKHLITATGQRVTLRCSPRSGDLSVYWYQQSLDQGLQFLIQYYNGEERAKGNILERFSAQQFPDLHSELNLSSLELGDSALYFCASSTGLSNEKLFFGSGTQLSVL.

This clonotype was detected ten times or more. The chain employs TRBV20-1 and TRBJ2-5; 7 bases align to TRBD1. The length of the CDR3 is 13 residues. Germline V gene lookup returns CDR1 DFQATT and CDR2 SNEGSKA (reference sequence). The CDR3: CSLTGVSQETQYF. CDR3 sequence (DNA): TGCAGCCTTACAGGGGTATCGCAAGAGACCCAGTACTTC.

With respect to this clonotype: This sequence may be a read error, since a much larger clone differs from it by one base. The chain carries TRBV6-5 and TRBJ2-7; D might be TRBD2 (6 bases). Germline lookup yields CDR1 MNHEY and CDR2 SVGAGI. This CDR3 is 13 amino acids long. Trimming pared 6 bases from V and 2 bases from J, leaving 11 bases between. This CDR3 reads CASSEGLPYEQYF. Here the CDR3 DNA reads TGTGCCAGCAGCGAGGGACTGCCCTACGAGCAGTACTTC.

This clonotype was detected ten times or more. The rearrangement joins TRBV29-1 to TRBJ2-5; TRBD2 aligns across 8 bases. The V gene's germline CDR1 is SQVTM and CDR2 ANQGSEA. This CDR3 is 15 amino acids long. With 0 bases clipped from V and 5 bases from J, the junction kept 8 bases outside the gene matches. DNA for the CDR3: TGCAGCGTTGAAGAGTTAGCGGGGTTCCCGGAGACCCAGTACTTC. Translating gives CSVEELAGFPETQYF.

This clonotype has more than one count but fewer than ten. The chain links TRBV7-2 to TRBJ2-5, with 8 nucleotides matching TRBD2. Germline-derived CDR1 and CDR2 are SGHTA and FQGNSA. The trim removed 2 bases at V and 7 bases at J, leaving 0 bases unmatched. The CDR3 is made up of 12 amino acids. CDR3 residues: CASSLSGGTQYF. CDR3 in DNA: TGTGCCAGCAGCTTAAGCGGGGGGACCCAGTACTTC.

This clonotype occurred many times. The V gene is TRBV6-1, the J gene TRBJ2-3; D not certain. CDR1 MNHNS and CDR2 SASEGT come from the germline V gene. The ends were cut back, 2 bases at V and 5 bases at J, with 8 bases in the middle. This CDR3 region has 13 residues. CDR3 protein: CASSEIVEDTQYF. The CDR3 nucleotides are TGTGCCAGCAGTGAAATAGTAGAAGATACGCAGTATTTT.

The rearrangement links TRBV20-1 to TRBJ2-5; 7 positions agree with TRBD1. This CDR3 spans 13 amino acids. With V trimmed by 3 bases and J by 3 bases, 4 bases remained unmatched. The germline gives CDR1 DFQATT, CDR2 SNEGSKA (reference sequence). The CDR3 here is CSASRTGEETQYF. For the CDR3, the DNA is TGCAGTGCTAGCAGAACAGGGGAAGAGACCCAGTACTTC.

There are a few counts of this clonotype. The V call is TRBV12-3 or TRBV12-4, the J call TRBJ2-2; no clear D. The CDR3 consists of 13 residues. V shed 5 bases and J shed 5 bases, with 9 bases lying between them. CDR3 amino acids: CASSHTRTGELFF. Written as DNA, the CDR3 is TGTGCCAGCAGTCATACAAGGACCGGGGAGCTGTTTTTT.

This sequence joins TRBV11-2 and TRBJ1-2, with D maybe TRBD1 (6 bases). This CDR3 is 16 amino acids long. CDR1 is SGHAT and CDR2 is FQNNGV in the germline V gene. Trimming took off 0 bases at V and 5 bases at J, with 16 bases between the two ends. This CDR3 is CASSLEFWGAGYGYTF. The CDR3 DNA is TGTGCCAGCAGCTTAGAGTTTTGGGGGGCTGGGTATGGCTACACCTTC. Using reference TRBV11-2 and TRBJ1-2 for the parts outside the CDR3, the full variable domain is EAGVAQSPRYKIIEKRQSVAFWCNPISGHATLYWYQQILGQGPKLLIQFQNNGVVDDSQLPKDRFSAERLKGVDSTLKIQPAKLEDSAVYLCASSLEFWGAGYGYTFGSGTRLTVV.

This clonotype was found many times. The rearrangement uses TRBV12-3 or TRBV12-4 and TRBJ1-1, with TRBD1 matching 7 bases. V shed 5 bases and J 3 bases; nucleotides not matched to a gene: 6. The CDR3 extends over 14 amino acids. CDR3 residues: CASSRGQLYTEAFF. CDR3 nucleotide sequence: TGTGCCAGCAGTCGGGGACAGCTTTACACTGAAGCTTTCTTT.

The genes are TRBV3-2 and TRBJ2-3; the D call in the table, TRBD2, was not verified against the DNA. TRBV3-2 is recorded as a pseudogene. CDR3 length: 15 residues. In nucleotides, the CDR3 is TGTGCCAGCAGCCAAGGTGAGACTAGCGTCCATACGCAGTATTTT. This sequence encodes CASSQGETSVHTQYF.

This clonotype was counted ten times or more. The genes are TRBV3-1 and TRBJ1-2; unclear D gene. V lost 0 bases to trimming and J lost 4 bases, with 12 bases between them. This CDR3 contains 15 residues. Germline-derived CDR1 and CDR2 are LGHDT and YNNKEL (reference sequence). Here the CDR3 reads CASSQDRGRVYGYTF. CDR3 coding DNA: TGTGCCAGCAGCCAAGATAGAGGACGCGTCTATGGCTACACCTTC.

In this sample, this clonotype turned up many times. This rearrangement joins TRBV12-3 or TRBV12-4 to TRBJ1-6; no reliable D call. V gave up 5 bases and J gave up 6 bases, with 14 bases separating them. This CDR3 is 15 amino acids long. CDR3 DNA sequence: TGTGCCAGCAGTAGTTTCACAGTAGGTAATTCACCCCTCCACTTT. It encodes CASSSFTVGNSPLHF.

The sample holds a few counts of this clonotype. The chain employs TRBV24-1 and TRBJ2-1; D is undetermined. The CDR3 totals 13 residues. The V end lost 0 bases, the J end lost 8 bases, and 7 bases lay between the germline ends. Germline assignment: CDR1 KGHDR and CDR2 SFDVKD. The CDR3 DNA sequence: TGTGCCACCAGTGATTTGAGGTCTGATGAGCAGTTCTTC. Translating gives CATSDLRSDEQFF.

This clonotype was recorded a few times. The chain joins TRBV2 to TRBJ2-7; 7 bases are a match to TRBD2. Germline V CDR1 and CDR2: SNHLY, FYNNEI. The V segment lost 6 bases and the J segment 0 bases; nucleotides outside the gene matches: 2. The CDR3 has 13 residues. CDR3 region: CASRSGDSYEQYF. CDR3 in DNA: TGTGCCAGCAGGAGCGGGGACTCCTACGAGCAGTACTTC. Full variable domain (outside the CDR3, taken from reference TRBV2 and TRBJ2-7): EPEVTQTPSHQVTQMGQEVILRCVPISNHLYFYWYRQILGQKVEFLVSFYNNEISEKSEIFDDQFSVERPDGSNFTLKIRSTKLEDSAMYFCASRSGDSYEQYFGPGTRLTVT.

The CDR3 loop is CASSQGYLGLNQPQHF. The CDR3 DNA is TGCGCCAGCAGCCAAGGTTATTTAGGGCTCAATCAGCCCCAGCATTTT. The chain links TRBV4-3 to TRBJ1-5; D is undetermined. The V and J ends lost 1 base and 3 bases respectively, with 13 bases between them. The CDR3 is 16 amino acids. Germline V gene sequence: CDR1 LGHNA, CDR2 YSLEER.

The CDR3 bases are TGTGCCAGCTCACCATTTCAACAGGAGTACTCTGGGGCCAACGTCCTGACTTTC. Its protein is CASSPFQQEYSGANVLTF. The chain combines TRBV18 with TRBJ2-6; possible D gene TRBD1, 5 bases. This CDR3 has 18 residues. The ends were cut back, 2 bases at V and 0 bases at J, with 14 bases in the middle. Looked up from germline, CDR1 is KGHSH and CDR2 is LQKENI.

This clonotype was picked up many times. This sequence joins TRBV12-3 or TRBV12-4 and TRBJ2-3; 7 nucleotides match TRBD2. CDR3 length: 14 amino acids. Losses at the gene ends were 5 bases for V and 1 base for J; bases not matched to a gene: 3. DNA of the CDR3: TGTGCCAGCAGTGCCAGCGGGGGCACAGATACGCAGTATTTT. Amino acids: CASSASGGTDTQYF.

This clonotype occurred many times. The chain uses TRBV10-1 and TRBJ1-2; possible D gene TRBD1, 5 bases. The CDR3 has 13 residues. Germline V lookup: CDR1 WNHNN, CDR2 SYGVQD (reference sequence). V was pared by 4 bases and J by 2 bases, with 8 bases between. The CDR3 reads CASSGAGNYGYTF. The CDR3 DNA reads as TGCGCCAGCAGTGGGGCAGGGAACTATGGCTACACCTTC.